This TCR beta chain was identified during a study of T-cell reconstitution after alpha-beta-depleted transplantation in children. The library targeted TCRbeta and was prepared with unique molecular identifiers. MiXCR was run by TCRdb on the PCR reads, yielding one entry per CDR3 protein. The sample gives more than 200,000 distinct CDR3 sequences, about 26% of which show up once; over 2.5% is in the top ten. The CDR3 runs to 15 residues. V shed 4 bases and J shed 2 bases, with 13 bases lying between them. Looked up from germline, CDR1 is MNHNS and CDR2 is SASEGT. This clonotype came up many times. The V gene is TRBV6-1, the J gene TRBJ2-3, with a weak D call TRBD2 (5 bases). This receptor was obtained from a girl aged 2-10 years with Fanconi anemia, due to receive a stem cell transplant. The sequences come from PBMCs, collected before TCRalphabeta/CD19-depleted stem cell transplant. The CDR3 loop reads CASSAGAGVTDTQYF. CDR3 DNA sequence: TGTGCCAGCAGTGCCGGCGCGGGCGTCACAGATACGCAGTATTTT.